Each of the 12 T cell receptor beta chains below was sequenced from the same sample in a study of blood T cell repertoires in COVID-19. The data were produced by immunoSEQ multiplex PCR, yet TCRdb's version contains in-frame clones alone and is incomplete. The sample shows about 190,000 clones, approximately 92% of them seen only once. Sequencing input: peripheral blood. Source of these receptors: a man in his fifties or sixties with acute or convalescent COVID-19.

The rearrangement uses TRBV4-1 and TRBJ1-1; D gene uncertain. Germline lookup yields CDR1 MGHRA and CDR2 YSYEKL. The CDR3 extends over 16 amino acids. V was pared by 1 base and J by 0 bases, with 12 bases between. The chain's CDR3 is CASSQAPAGMNTEAFF. The CDR3 region has the DNA TGCGCCAGCAGCCAAGCCCCGGCCGGGATGAACACTGAAGCTTTCTTT.

The chain carries TRBV4-2 and TRBJ2-2; the D gene is possibly TRBD1 (5 bases). Germline V lookup: CDR1 LGHNA, CDR2 YNFKEQ. Trimming cost V 1 base and J 4 bases, with 10 bases left between them. The CDR3 is 15 amino acids. The CDR3 loop is CASSQVQGGTGELFF. The CDR3 DNA sequence: TGTGCCAGCAGCCAAGTCCAGGGTGGCACCGGGGAGCTGTTTTTT.

The gene calls are TRBV12-3 or TRBV12-4 and TRBJ2-3, with a tentative D call TRBD2 (6 bases). This CDR3 region has 13 residues. V was cut by 3 bases and J by 5 bases, with 9 bases left in between. CDR3 sequence reads: CASSFQEGDTQYF. The CDR3 bases are TGTGCCAGCAGTTTTCAGGAGGGAGATACGCAGTATTTT.

The CDR3, as DNA: TGTGCCAGCAGTTTACCCAGGGACAGGGAAAAGTTTACGCAGTATTTT. Protein sequence: CASSLPRDREKFTQYF. The chain links TRBV28 to TRBJ2-3, with 9 bases aligning to TRBD1. The CDR3 loop spans 16 amino acids. With V trimmed by 2 bases and J by 8 bases, 11 bases remained unmatched. The germline V gene encodes CDR1 MDHEN and CDR2 SYDVKM.

This clone has just a few counts. The V call is TRBV18, the J call TRBJ1-4, with D tentatively TRBD1 (5 bases). V lost 2 bases to trimming and J lost 7 bases, with 11 bases between them. The CDR3 runs to 14 residues. Looked up from germline, CDR1 is KGHSH and CDR2 is LQKENI. The CDR3: CASSPGQGGEKLFF. The CDR3 nucleotides are TGTGCCAGCTCACCAGGGCAGGGTGGTGAAAAACTGTTTTTT.

This sequence joins TRBV12-5 and TRBJ1-2; 8 bases fit TRBD1. The ends lost 6 bases at V and 4 bases at J; junction bases unmatched: 4. The CDR3 spans 13 residues. CDR1 is LGHNT, CDR2 FRNRAP, per germline. The CDR3 DNA is TGTGCTAGTGGAGTCACAGGGGGCTATGGCTACACCTTC. This sequence encodes CASGVTGGYGYTF.

V gene TRBV9 combines with J gene TRBJ1-5; unclear D gene. CDR3 size: 13 residues. Between the trimmed V and J ends, which lost 3 bases and 2 bases, there was a span of 6 bases. Germline values: CDR1 SGDLS, CDR2 YYNGEE. The CDR3 nucleotides read TGTGCCAGCAGCGCCCGGGGCAATCAGCCCCAGCATTTT. Its translation: CASSARGNQPQHF.

The J gene is TRBJ1-4, the V gene TRBV19; D is perhaps TRBD1 (5 bases). Between the trimmed V and J ends, which lost 8 bases and 8 bases, there was a span of 12 bases. Germline assignment: CDR1 LNHDA and CDR2 SQIVND (reference sequence). This CDR3 is 12 amino acids long. The chain's CDR3 is CASAGVGEKLFF. The CDR3 DNA follows: TGTGCCAGTGCGGGGGTAGGCGAAAAACTGTTTTTT. The whole variable domain, filled in from reference TRBV19 and TRBJ1-4, reads DGGITQSPKYLFRKEGQNVTLSCEQNLNHDAMYWYRQDPGQGLRLIYYSQIVNDFQKGDIAEGYSVSREKKESFPLTVTSAQKNPTAFYLCASAGVGEKLFFGSGTQLSVL.

This clone appeared once. V and J are TRBV19 and TRBJ2-1; 7 bases map to TRBD2. The CDR3 loop spans 15 amino acids. The germline gives CDR1 LNHDA, CDR2 SQIVND (reference sequence). J was trimmed by 6 bases and V by 1 base; bases with no gene match: 6. CDR3 in DNA: TGTGCCAGTAGTATAGCGGCAGCGGGATCCAATGAGCAGTTCTTC. Translating it yields CASSIAAAGSNEQFF. The full variable domain, with the rest looked up from reference TRBV19 and TRBJ2-1, is DGGITQSPKYLFRKEGQNVTLSCEQNLNHDAMYWYRQDPGQGLRLIYYSQIVNDFQKGDIAEGYSVSREKKESFPLTVTSAQKNPTAFYLCASSIAAAGSNEQFFGPGTRLTVL.

The chain uses TRBV7-9 and TRBJ2-1; D not certain. CDR1 is SEHNR, CDR2 FQNEAQ, per germline (reference sequence). V lost 5 bases and J 8 bases, leaving 7 bases between the germline ends. The length of the CDR3 is 11 residues. The CDR3: CASSQVDEQFF. In DNA, the CDR3 is TGTGCCAGCAGCCAGGTGGATGAGCAGTTCTTC.

The V and J genes are TRBV4-2 and TRBJ1-5; the D is unclear. V lost 1 base to trimming and J lost 6 bases, with 7 bases between them. Looked up from germline, CDR1 is LGHNA and CDR2 is YNFKEQ. The CDR3 contains 13 residues. The CDR3 DNA follows: TGTGCCAGCAGCCAAGTAACTGGTCAGCCCCAGCATTTT. Translated, it gives CASSQVTGQPQHF.

The V and J genes are TRBV6-6 and TRBJ2-5, with D unclear. The CDR3 length is 14 residues. Per germline, CDR1 MNHNY and CDR2 SVGAGI (reference sequence). V was shortened by 6 bases and J by 1 base, with 12 bases between the two germline ends. The CDR3 reads CASSRREGQETQYF. As DNA, the CDR3 is TGTGCCAGCAGCCGGAGAGAAGGCCAAGAGACCCAGTACTTC.